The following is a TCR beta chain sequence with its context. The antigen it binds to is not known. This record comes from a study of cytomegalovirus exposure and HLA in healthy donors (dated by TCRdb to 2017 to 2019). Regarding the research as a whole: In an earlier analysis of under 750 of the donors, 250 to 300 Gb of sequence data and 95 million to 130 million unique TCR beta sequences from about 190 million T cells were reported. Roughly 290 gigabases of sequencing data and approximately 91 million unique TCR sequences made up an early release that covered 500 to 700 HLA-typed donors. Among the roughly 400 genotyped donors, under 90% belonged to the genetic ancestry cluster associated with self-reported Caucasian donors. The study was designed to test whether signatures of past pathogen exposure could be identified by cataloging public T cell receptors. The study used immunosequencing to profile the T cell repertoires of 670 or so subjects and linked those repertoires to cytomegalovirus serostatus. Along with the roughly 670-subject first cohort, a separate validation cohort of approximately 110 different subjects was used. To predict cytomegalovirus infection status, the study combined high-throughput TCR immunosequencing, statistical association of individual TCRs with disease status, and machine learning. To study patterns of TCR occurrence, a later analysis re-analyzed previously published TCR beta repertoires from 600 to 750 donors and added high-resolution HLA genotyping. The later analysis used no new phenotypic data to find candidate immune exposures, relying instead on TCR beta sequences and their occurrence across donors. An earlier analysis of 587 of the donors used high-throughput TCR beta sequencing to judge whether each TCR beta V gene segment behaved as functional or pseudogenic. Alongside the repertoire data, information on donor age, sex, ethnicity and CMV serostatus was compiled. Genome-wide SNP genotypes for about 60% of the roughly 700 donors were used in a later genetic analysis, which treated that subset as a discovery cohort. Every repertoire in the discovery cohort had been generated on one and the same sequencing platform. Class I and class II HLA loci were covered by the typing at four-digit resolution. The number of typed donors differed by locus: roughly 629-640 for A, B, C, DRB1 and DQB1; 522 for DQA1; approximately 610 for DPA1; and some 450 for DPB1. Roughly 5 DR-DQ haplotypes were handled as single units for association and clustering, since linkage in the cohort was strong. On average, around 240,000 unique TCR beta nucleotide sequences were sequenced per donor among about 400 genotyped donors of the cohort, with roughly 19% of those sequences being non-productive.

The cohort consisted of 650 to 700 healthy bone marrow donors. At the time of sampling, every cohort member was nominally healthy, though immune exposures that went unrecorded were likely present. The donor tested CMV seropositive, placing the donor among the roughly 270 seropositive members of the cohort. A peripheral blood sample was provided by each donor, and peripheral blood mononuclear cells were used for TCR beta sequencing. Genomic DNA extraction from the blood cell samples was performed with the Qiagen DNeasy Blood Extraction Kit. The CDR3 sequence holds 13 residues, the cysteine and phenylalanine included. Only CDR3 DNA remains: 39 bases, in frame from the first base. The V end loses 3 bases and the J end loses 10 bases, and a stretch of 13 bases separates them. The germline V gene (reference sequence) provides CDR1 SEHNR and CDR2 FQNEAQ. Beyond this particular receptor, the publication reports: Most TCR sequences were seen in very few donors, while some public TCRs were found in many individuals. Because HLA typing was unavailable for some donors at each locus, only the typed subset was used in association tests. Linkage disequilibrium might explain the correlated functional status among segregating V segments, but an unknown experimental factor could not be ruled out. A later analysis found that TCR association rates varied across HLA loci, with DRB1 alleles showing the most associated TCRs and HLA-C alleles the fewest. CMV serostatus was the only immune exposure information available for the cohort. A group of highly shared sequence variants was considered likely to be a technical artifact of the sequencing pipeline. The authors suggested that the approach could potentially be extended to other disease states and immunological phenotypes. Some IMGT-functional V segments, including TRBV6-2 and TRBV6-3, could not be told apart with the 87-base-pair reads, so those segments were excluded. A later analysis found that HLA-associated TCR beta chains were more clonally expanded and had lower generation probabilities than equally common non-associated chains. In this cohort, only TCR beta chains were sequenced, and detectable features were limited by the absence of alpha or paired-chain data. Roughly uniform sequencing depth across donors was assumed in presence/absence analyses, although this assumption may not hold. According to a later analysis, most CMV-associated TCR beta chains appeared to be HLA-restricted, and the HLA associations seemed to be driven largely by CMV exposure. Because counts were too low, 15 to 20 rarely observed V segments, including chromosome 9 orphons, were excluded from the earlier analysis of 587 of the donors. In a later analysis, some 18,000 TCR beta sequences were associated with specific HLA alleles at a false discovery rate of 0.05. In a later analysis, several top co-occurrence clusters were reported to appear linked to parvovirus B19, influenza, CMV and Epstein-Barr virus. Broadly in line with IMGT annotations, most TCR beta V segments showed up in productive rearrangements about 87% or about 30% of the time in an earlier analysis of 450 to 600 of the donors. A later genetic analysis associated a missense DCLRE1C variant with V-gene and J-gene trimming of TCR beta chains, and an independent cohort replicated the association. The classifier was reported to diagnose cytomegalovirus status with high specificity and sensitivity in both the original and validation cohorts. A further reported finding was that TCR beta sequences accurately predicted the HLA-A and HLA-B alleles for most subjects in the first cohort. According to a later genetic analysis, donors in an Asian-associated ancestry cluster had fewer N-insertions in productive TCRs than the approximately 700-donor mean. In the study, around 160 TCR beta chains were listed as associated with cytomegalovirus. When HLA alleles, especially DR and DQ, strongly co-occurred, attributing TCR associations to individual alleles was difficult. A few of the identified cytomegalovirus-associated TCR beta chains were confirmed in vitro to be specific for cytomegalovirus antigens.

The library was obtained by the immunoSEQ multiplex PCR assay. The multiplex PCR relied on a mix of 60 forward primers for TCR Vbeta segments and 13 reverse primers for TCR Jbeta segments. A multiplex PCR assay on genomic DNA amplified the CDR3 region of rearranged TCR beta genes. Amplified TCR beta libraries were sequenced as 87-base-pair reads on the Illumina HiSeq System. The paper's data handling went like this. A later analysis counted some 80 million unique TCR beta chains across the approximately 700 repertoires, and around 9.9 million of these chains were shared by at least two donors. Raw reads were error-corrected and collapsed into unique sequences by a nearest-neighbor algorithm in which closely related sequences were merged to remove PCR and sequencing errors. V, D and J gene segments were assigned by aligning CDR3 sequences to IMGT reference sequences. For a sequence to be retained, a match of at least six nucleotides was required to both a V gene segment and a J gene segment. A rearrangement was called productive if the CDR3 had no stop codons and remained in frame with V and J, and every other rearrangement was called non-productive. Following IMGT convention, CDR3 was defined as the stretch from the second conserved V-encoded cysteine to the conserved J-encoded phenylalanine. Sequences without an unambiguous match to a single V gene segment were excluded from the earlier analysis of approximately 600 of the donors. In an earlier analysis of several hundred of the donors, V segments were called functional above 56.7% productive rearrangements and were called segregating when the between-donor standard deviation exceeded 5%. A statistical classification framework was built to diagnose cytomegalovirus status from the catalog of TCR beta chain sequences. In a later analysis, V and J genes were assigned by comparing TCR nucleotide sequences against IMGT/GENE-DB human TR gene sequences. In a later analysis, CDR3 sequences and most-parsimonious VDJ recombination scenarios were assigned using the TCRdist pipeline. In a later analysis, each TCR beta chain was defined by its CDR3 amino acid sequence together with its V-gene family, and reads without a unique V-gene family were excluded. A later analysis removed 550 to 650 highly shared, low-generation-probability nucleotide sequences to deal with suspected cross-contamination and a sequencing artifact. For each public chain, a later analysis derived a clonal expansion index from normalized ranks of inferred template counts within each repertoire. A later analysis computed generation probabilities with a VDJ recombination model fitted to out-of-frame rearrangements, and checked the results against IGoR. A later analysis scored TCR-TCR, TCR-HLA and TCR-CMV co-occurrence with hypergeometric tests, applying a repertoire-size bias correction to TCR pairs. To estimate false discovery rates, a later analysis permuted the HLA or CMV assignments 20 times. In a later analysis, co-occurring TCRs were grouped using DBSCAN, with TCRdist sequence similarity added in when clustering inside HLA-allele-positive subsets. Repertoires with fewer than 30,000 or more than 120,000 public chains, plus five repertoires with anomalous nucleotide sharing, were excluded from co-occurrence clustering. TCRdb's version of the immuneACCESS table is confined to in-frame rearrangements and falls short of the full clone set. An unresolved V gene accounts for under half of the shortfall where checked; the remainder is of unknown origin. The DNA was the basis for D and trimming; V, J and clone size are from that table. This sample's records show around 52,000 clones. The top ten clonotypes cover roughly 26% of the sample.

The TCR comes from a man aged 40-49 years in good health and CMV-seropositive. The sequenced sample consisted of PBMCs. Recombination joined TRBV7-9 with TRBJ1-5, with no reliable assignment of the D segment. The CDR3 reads CASSLGESRPQHF. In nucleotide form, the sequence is TGTGCCAGCAGCTTGGGAGAGTCCAGACCCCAGCATTTT.